What follows are 31 T cell receptor beta chains derived from one specimen sequenced in a study of T cells in Graves' hyperthyroidism and ophthalmopathy. Amplification yielded TCR beta CDR3 regions, with RNA transcripts as the source. TCR CDR3 regions were first amplified by RT-PCR with HTBI primers. TCRdb recomputed calls from the multiplex PCR reads with MiXCR, one row per CDR3 protein. The data show 380,000 or so distinct CDR3 sequences, under 20% seen once. Sequencing was carried out using blood. The receptors here all came from a woman aged 18-29 years with Graves' hyperthyroidism.

The chain carries TRBV12-3 or TRBV12-4 and TRBJ2-5, with D perhaps TRBD1 or TRBD2 (7 bases each). The CDR3 length is 15 residues. Trimming took 4 bases from V and 3 from J, leaving 15 bases between them. The CDR3: CASSSGGAREETQYF. Here the CDR3 DNA reads TGTGCCAGCAGTTCAGGGGGGGCGCGTGAAGAGACCCAGTACTTC.

DNA of the CDR3: TGTGCCAGCAGTGACGGGGGAAGCTACGAGCAGTACTTC. Residues: CASSDGGSYEQYF. This sequence joins TRBV6-1 and TRBJ2-7; TRBD2 might be the D (6 bases). Germline V gives CDR1 MNHNS, CDR2 SASEGT. Trimming took off 3 bases at V and 3 bases at J, with 9 bases between the two ends. The CDR3 length is 13 residues.

This sequence joins TRBV10-3 and TRBJ1-2; D is unresolved. Germline-derived CDR1 and CDR2 are ENHRY and SYGVKD. The V and J ends lost 7 bases and 4 bases respectively, with 13 bases between them. This CDR3 has 13 residues. The CDR3 DNA sequence: TGTGCCATCAATCGGGAGTTTGGCTATGGCTACACCTTC. The encoded protein is CAINREFGYGYTF.

As DNA, the CDR3 is TGTGCCAGCAGTCATACCAGAGGGACAGGGGCTGGTGGCTACACCTTC. Its translation is CASSHTRGTGAGGYTF. The chain links TRBV12-3 or TRBV12-4 to TRBJ1-2; TRBD1 matches 10 bases. V was clipped by 5 bases and J by 7 bases; unmatched bases: 13. This CDR3 spans 16 amino acids.

The chain uses TRBV20-1 and TRBJ1-1; 7 nucleotides agree with TRBD1. The V gene's germline CDR1 is DFQATT and CDR2 SNEGSKA (reference sequence). The CDR3 consists of 17 residues. The V segment lost 5 bases and the J segment 0 bases; nucleotides outside the gene matches: 15. The DNA of the CDR3 is TGCAGTGCTGTCAACCTAGGCAGGGGGAGATTGAACACTGAAGCTTTCTTT. It is translated as CSAVNLGRGRLNTEAFF.

This clonotype was found many times. This chain joins TRBV6-4 and TRBJ2-2, with TRBD2 matching 13 bases. Germline CDR1 reads MRHNA; CDR2 reads SNTAGT. The CDR3 runs to 19 residues. J was trimmed by 2 bases and V by 2 bases; bases with no gene match: 8. DNA for the CDR3: TGTGCCAGCAGTGACCTGACTAGCGGGGGGCTTCTTAACACCGGGGAGCTGTTTTTT. This sequence encodes CASSDLTSGGLLNTGELFF.

This chain uses TRBV4-2 with TRBJ2-2, with 10 bases that match TRBD1. This CDR3 region has 17 residues. The junction had 1 base not matched to a gene; V was cut back by 0 bases and J by 0 bases. CDR1 and CDR2 (germline): LGHNA, YNFKEQ. This chain's CDR3 is CASSQEGQGSNTGELFF. The CDR3 DNA follows: TGTGCCAGCAGCCAAGAGGGACAGGGGTCGAACACCGGGGAGCTGTTTTTT.

This clonotype was recorded at least ten times. The chain employs TRBV9 and TRBJ2-2; D ambiguous. CDR3 length equals 12 residues. CDR1 SGDLS and CDR2 YYNGEE come from the germline V gene. V lost 0 bases to trimming and J lost 7 bases, with 4 bases between them. As DNA, the CDR3 is TGTGCCAGCAGCGTAGGTATCGGGGAGCTGTTTTTT. Translation: CASSVGIGELFF.

This clonotype was recorded at least ten times. CDR3 in DNA: TGTGCCAGCAGTGAAGGATTATGGTTCCAGCCCCAGCATTTT. It encodes CASSEGLWFQPQHF. This chain joins TRBV6-1 and TRBJ1-5; D unresolved. CDR3 length equals 14 residues. Germline V CDR1 and CDR2: MNHNS, SASEGT. Trimming left V 1 base short and J 7 bases short, with 11 bases between.

This clonotype was seen at least ten times. The rearrangement links TRBV6-5 to TRBJ1-5; D uncertain. Trimming stripped 5 bases from V and 4 bases from J, with 12 bases between. From germline, CDR1 is MNHEY and CDR2 SVGAGI. The CDR3 is made up of 14 amino acids. The CDR3 DNA sequence: TGTGCCAGCAGTCCCTATGGGCCGAATCAGCCCCAGCATTTT. Amino acids: CASSPYGPNQPQHF.

This clonotype showed up many times. This rearrangement joins TRBV7-3 to TRBJ1-5; possibly TRBD1 for D (5 bases). CDR3 length: 15 amino acids. Germline CDR1 and CDR2: SGHTA and FQGTGA. V lost 2 bases and J lost 7, with 15 bases in between. CDR3 amino acids: CASSLDGGGFQPQHF. CDR3 DNA sequence: TGTGCCAGCAGCTTAGACGGGGGGGGTTTCCAGCCCCAGCATTTT.

This clonotype has only a few counts. This chain connects TRBV27 to TRBJ2-1; 7 nucleotides match TRBD2. The length of the CDR3 is 15 residues. V lost 5 bases and J lost 4; bases outside the gene matches: 8. Germline CDR1 reads MNHEY; CDR2 reads SMNVEV (reference sequence). The CDR3 DNA reads TGTGCCAGCAGTCCCGGACTAGGACATTACAATGAGCAGTTCTTC. Amino acid sequence: CASSPGLGHYNEQFF.

This clonotype was detected ten times or more. This sequence joins TRBV6-1 and TRBJ1-2, with a weak D call TRBD1 (6 bases). The CDR3 loop spans 15 amino acids. Trimming took off 2 bases at V and 8 bases at J, with 18 bases between the two ends. Germline loops: CDR1 MNHNS, CDR2 SASEGT. CDR3 residues: CASSELGTGSRGYTF. The CDR3 coding sequence is TGTGCCAGCAGTGAATTGGGTACAGGGTCGAGAGGCTACACCTTC.

This clonotype was recorded at least ten times. The chain recombines TRBV5-1 with TRBJ2-7; TRBD2 matches at 7 bases. J was trimmed by 5 bases and V by 3 bases; bases with no gene match: 8. Germline V CDR1 and CDR2: SGHRS, YFSETQ. This CDR3 contains 14 residues. The CDR3 loop reads CASSSGLGRNEQYF. Here the CDR3 DNA reads TGCGCCAGCAGCTCCGGACTAGGAAGGAACGAGCAGTACTTC.

Ten or more counts support this clonotype. This chain links TRBV7-9 with TRBJ1-5; 11 nucleotides line up with TRBD1. The trim removed 5 bases at V and 11 bases at J, leaving 8 bases unmatched. The CDR3 length is 14 residues. Germline-derived CDR1 and CDR2 are SEHNR and FQNEAQ (reference sequence). The CDR3 nucleotides are TGTGCCAGCAGCCTGGGACAGGGGGAAGGAGCCCAGCATTTT. Protein sequence: CASSLGQGEGAQHF.

The CDR3 spells CASGGGVSYEQYF. Here the CDR3 DNA reads TGTGCCAGCGGGGGGGGGGTCTCCTACGAGCAGTACTTC. This chain connects TRBV2 to TRBJ2-7; 7 nucleotides match TRBD2. The V gene end was trimmed by 8 bases and the J gene end by 0 bases; junction bases not matched to a gene: 4. Germline lookup yields CDR1 SNHLY and CDR2 FYNNEI. CDR3 size: 13 residues.

This clonotype has a count of ten or more. V and J are TRBV6-1 and TRBJ1-1, with TRBD1 as a possible D gene (5 bases). V lost 3 bases to trimming and J lost 4 bases, with 9 bases between them. Looked up from germline, CDR1 is MNHNS and CDR2 is SASEGT. This CDR3 has 13 residues. As DNA, the CDR3 is TGTGCCAGCAGTGAGGACACCTTCACTGAAGCTTTCTTT. As protein: CASSEDTFTEAFF.

This clonotype was seen ten or more times. The CDR3 DNA reads TGTGCCAGCCAACTACCGGGACAGGCTAACTATGGCTACACCTTC. Its translation: CASQLPGQANYGYTF. The rearrangement uses TRBV28 and TRBJ1-2, with TRBD1 identical over 8 bases. Trimming at V came to 8 bases and at J to 0 bases, leaving 8 bases not matched to a gene. Germline V gene data show CDR1 as MDHEN and CDR2 as SYDVKM. CDR3 length: 15 amino acids.

The J gene is TRBJ2-7, the V gene TRBV3-1; 8 bases fit TRBD1. This CDR3 has 13 residues. Germline CDR1 and CDR2: LGHDT and YNNKEL (reference sequence). V trimming: 2 bases; J trimming: 7 bases; junction bases outside the gene matches: 4. The chain's CDR3 is CASSQSGTGEQYF. The CDR3 coding sequence is TGTGCCAGCAGCCAATCCGGGACAGGAGAGCAGTACTTC.

This clonotype was counted ten times or more. The V gene is TRBV18, the J gene TRBJ1-2; D is uncertain. Trimming left V 6 bases short and J 5 bases short, with 13 bases between. This CDR3 is built from 13 residues. CDR1 and CDR2 from the germline V gene are KGHSH and LQKENI. CDR3 sequence: CASSEGPRYGYTF. In DNA form, the CDR3 reads TGTGCCAGCTCGGAGGGCCCTCGTTATGGCTACACCTTC.

The CDR3 protein is CASSLDRWGAEAFF. CDR3 DNA sequence: TGTGCCAGCAGCTTAGATCGCTGGGGCGCTGAAGCTTTCTTT. The chain couples TRBV11-2 to TRBJ1-1, with D possibly TRBD1 on 5 matching bases. The V end lost 0 bases, the J end lost 6 bases, and 11 bases lay between the germline ends. The CDR3 contains 14 residues. Germline V lookup: CDR1 SGHAT, CDR2 FQNNGV.

Ten or more counts support this clonotype. The chain has TRBV2 and TRBJ1-6; no clear D. The CDR3 totals 11 residues. The V end was cut by 6 bases, the J end by 7 bases, with 4 bases between. The germline V gene encodes CDR1 SNHLY and CDR2 FYNNEI. CDR3 nucleotide sequence: TGTGCCAGCAGGGGGAATTCACCCCTCCACTTT. This codes for CASRGNSPLHF.

In its sample, this clonotype was seen a few times. The chain links TRBV6-5 to TRBJ2-1, with D possibly TRBD1 on 5 matching bases. Germline CDR1 MNHEY, CDR2 SVGAGI. The V end was cut by 4 bases, the J end by 1 base, with 11 bases between. This CDR3 has 15 amino acids. The CDR3 sequence is CASSSPSGSYNEQFF. Written as DNA, the CDR3 is TGTGCCAGCAGTTCCCCCTCAGGGTCCTACAATGAGCAGTTCTTC.

This clonotype was recorded a few times. The rearrangement links TRBV6-5 to TRBJ1-2; D remains unclear. V was shortened by 0 bases and J by 5 bases, with 10 bases between the two germline ends. Germline-derived CDR1 and CDR2 are MNHEY and SVGAGI. The CDR3 has 14 amino acids. The DNA of the CDR3 is TGTGCCAGCAGTTACTCGTTCGGGGAGTATGGCTACACCTTC. It specifies CASSYSFGEYGYTF.

This clonotype was counted at least ten times. The chain has TRBV20-1 and TRBJ1-2, with 8 bases lining up with TRBD1. Trimming removed 5 bases from V and 1 base from J; junction bases left unmatched: 3. The CDR3 runs to 13 residues. CDR1 is DFQATT, CDR2 SNEGSKA, per germline (reference sequence). The CDR3 DNA reads as TGCAGTGCTGCGACAGGGGTTAACTATGGCTACACCTTC. Its protein product is CSAATGVNYGYTF.

This clonotype was seen repeatedly, ten times or more. This chain joins TRBV19 and TRBJ1-1; maybe TRBD1 (6 bases). Per the germline V gene, CDR1 is LNHDA and CDR2 is SQIVND (reference sequence). V lost 3 bases and J 1 base, leaving 27 bases between the germline ends. The length of the CDR3 is 20 residues. The CDR3 is CASSIPQQGVLTPRNTEAFF. The CDR3 DNA follows: TGTGCCAGTAGTATCCCCCAACAGGGTGTACTTACCCCCAGGAACACTGAAGCTTTCTTT.

This clonotype was counted only a few times. The rearrangement uses TRBV20-1 and TRBJ2-1; 8 nucleotides agree with TRBD2. The germline V gene has CDR1 DFQATT and CDR2 SNEGSKA (reference sequence). CDR3 length: 16 residues. Germline trimming cut 1 base from V and 4 bases from J; bases unmatched to any gene: 9. Here the CDR3 DNA reads TGCAGTGCTAGAGTGGACGGGGGGGCCGAGTACAATGAGCAGTTCTTC. Its protein product is CSARVDGGAEYNEQFF.

Worth noting for this clonotype: This clone may be a read error of a much larger clone one base away. The chain has TRBV11-1 and TRBJ2-7, with 7 positions matching TRBD1. The CDR3 contains 16 residues. V lost 5 bases to trimming and J lost 4 bases; unmatched junction nucleotides: 14. Germline assignment: CDR1 SGHAT and CDR2 FQDESV (reference sequence). CDR3 region: CASSATPGQLNYEQYF. DNA for the CDR3: TGTGCCAGCAGCGCCACTCCGGGACAGTTGAATTACGAGCAGTACTTC.

This clonotype was seen a few times. The V call is TRBV5-1, the J call TRBJ1-1, with a possible D match to TRBD1 (5 bases). Trimming cost V 0 bases and J 8 bases, with 17 bases left between them. The CDR3 loop spans 15 amino acids. From germline, CDR1 is SGHRS and CDR2 YFSETQ. The CDR3: CASSLGTVKQGEAFF. In nucleotides, the CDR3 is TGCGCCAGCAGCTTGGGAACAGTCAAGCAGGGCGAAGCTTTCTTT.

This clonotype was recorded at least ten times. V usage is TRBV20-1 and J usage is TRBJ2-5, with TRBD2 as a possible D gene (5 bases). CDR1 and CDR2 (germline): DFQATT, SNEGSKA (reference sequence). CDR3 size: 11 residues. V lost 5 bases, J lost 4 bases, and 8 bases lay in between. CDR3 bases: TGCAGTGCTGCTGAGGGAGAGACCCAGTACTTC. This codes for CSAAEGETQYF.

In this sample, this clonotype turned up many times. This chain connects TRBV6-1 to TRBJ1-2, with TRBD1 identical over 7 bases. In germline, CDR1 is MNHNS, CDR2 SASEGT. The length of the CDR3 is 12 residues. J was trimmed by 8 bases and V by 7 bases; bases with no gene match: 7. The CDR3 sequence: CASNDREHGYTF. The CDR3 bases are TGTGCCAGCAACGACAGGGAACACGGCTACACCTTC.